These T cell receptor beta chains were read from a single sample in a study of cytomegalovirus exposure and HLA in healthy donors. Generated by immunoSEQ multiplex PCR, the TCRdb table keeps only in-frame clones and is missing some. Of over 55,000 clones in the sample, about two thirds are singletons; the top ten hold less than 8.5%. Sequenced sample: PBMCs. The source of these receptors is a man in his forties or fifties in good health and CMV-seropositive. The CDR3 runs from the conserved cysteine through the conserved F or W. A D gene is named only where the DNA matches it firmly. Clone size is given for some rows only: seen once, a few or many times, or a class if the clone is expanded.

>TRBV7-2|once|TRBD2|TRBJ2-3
CASSLVRAGGSTDTQYF
TGTGCCAGCAGCTTAGTTCGAGCGGGGGGTAGCACAGATACGCAGTATTTT
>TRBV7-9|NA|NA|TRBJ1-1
CASSLGASPLNTEAFF
TGTGCCAGCAGCTTAGGGGCTTCCCCTTTGAACACTGAAGCTTTCTTT
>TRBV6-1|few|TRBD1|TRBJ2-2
CASSEQGASGELFF
TGTGCCAGCAGTGAACAGGGGGCGAGCGGGGAGCTGTTTTTT
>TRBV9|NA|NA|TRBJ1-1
CASSVGQMNTEAFF
TGTGCCAGCAGCGTAGGACAGATGAACACTGAAGCTTTCTTT
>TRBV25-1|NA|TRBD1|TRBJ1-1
CASSGDLQGKAFF
TGTGCCAGCAGTGGGGACCTACAGGGGAAAGCTTTCTTT
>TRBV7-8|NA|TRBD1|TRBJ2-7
CASSLGDSSYEQYF
TGTGCCAGCAGCTTAGGGGACAGCTCCTACGAGCAGTACTTC
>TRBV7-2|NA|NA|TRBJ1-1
CASIEGGSNTEAFF
TGTGCCAGCATCGAGGGGGGGTCGAACACTGAAGCTTTCTTT
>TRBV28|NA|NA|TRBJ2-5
CASIRPGHGQETQYF
TGTGCCAGCATACGGCCGGGACATGGCCAAGAGACCCAGTACTTC
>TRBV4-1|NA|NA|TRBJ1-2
CASSQAGYSSYGYTF
TGCGCCAGCAGCCAAGCTGGTTACAGCTCCTATGGCTACACCTTC
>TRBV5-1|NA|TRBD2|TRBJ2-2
CASSFLAGARNTGELFF
TGCGCCAGCAGCTTTCTAGCGGGAGCGAGGAACACCGGGGAGCTGTTTTTT
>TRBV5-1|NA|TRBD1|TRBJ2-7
CASSYLTGVSYEQYF
TGCGCCAGCAGCTATCTGACAGGGGTCTCCTACGAGCAGTACTTC
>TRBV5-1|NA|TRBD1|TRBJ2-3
CASSLGQGASSDTQYF
TGCGCCAGCAGCTTAGGACAGGGGGCGTCCTCAGATACGCAGTATTTT
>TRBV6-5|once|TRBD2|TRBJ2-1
CASSYSERGPYNEQFF
TGTGCCAGCAGTTACTCAGAGCGGGGCCCCTACAATGAGCAGTTCTTC
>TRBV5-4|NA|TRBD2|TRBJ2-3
CASSLARLAGGHRGNTQYF
TGTGCCAGCAGCTTGGCCCGACTAGCGGGAGGCCACCGGGGAAATACGCAGTATTTT
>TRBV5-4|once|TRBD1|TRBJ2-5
CASSVQGVETQYF
TGTGCCAGCAGCGTCCAGGGGGTGGAGACCCAGTACTTC
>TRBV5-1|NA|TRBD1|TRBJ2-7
CASSLSGGLNEQYF
TGCGCCAGCAGCTTATCAGGGGGTCTGAACGAGCAGTACTTC
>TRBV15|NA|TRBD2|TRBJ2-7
CATSRDPNRAGVEQYF
TGTGCCACCAGCAGAGATCCGAACAGAGCGGGGGTCGAGCAGTACTTC
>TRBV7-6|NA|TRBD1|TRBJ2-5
CASSSGTVQETQYF
TGTGCCAGCAGCTCCGGGACAGTACAAGAGACCCAGTACTTC
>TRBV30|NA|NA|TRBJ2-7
CAWSVGSSGVSREQYF
TGTGCCTGGAGTGTTGGTTCTTCGGGGGTTTCAAGGGAGCAGTACTTC
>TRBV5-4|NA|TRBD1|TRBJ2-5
CASSLGDRGRETQYF
TGTGCCAGCAGCTTGGGGGACAGGGGAAGGGAGACCCAGTACTTC
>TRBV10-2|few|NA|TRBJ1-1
CASRPQGGTEAFF
TGCGCCAGCAGGCCACAGGGAGGGACTGAAGCTTTCTTT
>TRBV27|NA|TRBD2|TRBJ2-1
CASSLGAGDYNEQFF
TGTGCCAGCAGTTTAGGGGCGGGGGACTACAATGAGCAGTTCTTC
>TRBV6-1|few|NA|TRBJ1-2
CASSENYRTVRGYTF
TGTGCCAGCAGTGAAAACTACCGGACAGTACGTGGCTACACCTTC
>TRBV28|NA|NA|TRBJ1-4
CASRSGTFEKLFF
TGTGCCAGCAGGTCCGGGACATTTGAAAAACTGTTTTTT
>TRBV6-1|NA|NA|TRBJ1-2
CASRLDRPNYGYTF
TGTGCCAGCAGGTTGGACAGACCCAACTATGGCTACACCTTC
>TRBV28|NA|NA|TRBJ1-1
CASSLSVMGDKGRVNTEAFF
TGTGCCAGCAGTTTATCGGTGATGGGGGACAAGGGGCGGGTGAACACTGAAGCTTTCTTT
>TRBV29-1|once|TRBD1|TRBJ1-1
CSVDRGVGAFF
TGCAGCGTGGACAGGGGAGTGGGAGCTTTCTTT
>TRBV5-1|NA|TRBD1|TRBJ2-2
CASSPGTGNTGELFF
TGCGCCAGCAGCCCTGGGACAGGGAACACCGGGGAGCTGTTTTTT
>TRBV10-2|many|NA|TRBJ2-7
CASSEALGGEQYF
TGCGCCAGCAGTGAGGCCCTGGGGGGTGAGCAGTACTTC
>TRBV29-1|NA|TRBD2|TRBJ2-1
CSALAGALNEQFF
TGCAGCGCTCTAGCGGGAGCCCTCAATGAGCAGTTCTTC
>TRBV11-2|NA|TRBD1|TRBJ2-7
CASSLVGTGPYEQYF
TGTGCCAGCAGCTTAGTAGGGACAGGCCCCTACGAGCAGTACTTC
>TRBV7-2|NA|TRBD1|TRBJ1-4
CASRDQGAPNEKLFF
TGTGCCAGCAGGGATCAGGGGGCCCCTAATGAAAAACTGTTTTTT
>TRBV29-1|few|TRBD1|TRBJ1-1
CSVASTGIETEAFF
TGCAGCGTTGCCTCGACAGGGATCGAAACTGAAGCTTTCTTT
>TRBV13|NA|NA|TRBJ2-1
CASSLVTGYNEQFF
TGTGCCAGCAGCTTAGTTACGGGATACAATGAGCAGTTCTTC
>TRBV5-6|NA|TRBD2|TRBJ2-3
CASSLVASGGGEYF
TGTGCCAGCAGCTTGGTGGCTAGCGGGGGCGGAGAGTATTTT
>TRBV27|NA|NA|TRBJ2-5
CASSRGFEETQYF
TGTGCCAGCAGCAGGGGTTTCGAAGAGACCCAGTACTTC
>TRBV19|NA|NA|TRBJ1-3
CASSYGDYTIYF
TGTGCCAGTAGTTATGGGGACTACACCATATATTTT
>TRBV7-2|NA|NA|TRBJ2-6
CASSSFPAQSGANVLTF
TGTGCCAGCAGCTCCTTCCCCGCACAGTCGGGGGCCAACGTCCTGACTTTC
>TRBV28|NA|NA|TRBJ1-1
CASSVSHSLSTEAFF
TGTGCCAGCAGTGTGTCTCACAGCTTATCCACTGAAGCTTTCTTT
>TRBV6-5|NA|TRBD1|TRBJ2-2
CASKRWPGGTGELFF
TGTGCCAGCAAAAGATGGCCAGGGGGCACCGGGGAGCTGTTTTTT
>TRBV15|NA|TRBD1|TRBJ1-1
CATSSWGTGRANTEAFF
TGTGCCACCAGCAGTTGGGGGACAGGGAGGGCGAACACTGAAGCTTTCTTT
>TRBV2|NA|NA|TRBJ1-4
CASSDKRGGEKLFF
TGTGCCAGCAGTGACAAACGGGGAGGTGAAAAACTGTTTTTT
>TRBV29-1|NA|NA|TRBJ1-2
CSVGIGDGGYTF
TGCAGCGTTGGGATCGGGGATGGTGGCTACACCTTC
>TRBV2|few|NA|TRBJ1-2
CASSDVGRAAGGYTF
TGTGCCAGCAGTGATGTCGGGAGGGCCGCGGGGGGCTACACCTTC
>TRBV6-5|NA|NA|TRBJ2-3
CASSRGPLSTDTQYF
TGTGCCAGCAGTAGAGGCCCCCTTAGCACAGATACGCAGTATTTT
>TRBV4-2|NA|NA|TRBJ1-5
CASSQEGLRDQPQHF
TGTGCCAGCAGCCAAGAGGGTCTCAGGGATCAGCCCCAGCATTTT
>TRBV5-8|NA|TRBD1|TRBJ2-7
CASSWGQGTYEQYF
TGTGCCAGCAGCTGGGGACAGGGTACCTACGAGCAGTACTTC
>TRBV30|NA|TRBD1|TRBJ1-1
CACGQGTEAFF
TGTGCCTGCGGACAGGGCACTGAAGCTTTCTTT
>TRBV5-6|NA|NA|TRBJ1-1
CASSFRGSPNTEAFF
TGTGCCAGCAGCTTCAGGGGAAGCCCAAACACTGAAGCTTTCTTT
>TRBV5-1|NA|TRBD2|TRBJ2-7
CASSLAASGRLLDEQYF
TGCGCCAGCAGCTTGGCGGCTAGCGGGAGGTTGTTGGACGAGCAGTACTTC
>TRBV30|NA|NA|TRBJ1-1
CAWGAVNTEAFF
TGTGCCTGGGGTGCGGTGAACACTGAAGCTTTCTTT
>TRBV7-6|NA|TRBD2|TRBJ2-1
CASSLASSGGVSKVLNEQFF
TGTGCCAGCAGCTTAGCGTCTAGCGGGGGGGTAAGCAAGGTACTCAATGAGCAGTTCTTC
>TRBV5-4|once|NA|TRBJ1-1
CASTKQGADEAFF
TGTGCCAGCACCAAACAGGGCGCGGATGAAGCTTTCTTT
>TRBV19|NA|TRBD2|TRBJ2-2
CASSSWTSGRVGELFF
TGTGCCAGTAGTTCATGGACTAGCGGGAGAGTCGGGGAGCTGTTTTTT
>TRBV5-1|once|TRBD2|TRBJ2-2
CASSLSGKAGELFF
TGCGCCAGCAGCTTGAGCGGGAAGGCCGGGGAGCTGTTTTTT